Listed below are T cell receptor beta chains from one sample, sequenced in a study of cytomegalovirus exposure and HLA in healthy donors. Sequenced by immunoSEQ multiplex PCR; TCRdb stores in-frame clones only, minus some. The table shows more than 150,000 clones, with roughly nine tenths occurring only once. Input material: PBMCs. The receptors shown here come from a girl less than two years old in good health and CMV-seronegative. Each CDR3 is given with its conserved first and last residue.

J	V	CDR3
TRBJ2-1	TRBV5-1	CASSLRTSNNNEQFF
TRBJ2-2	TRBV18	CASSTSGAWNTGELFF
TRBJ2-2	TRBV25-1	CASSETSGSTGELFF
TRBJ1-4	TRBV5-8	CASSFGATTNEKLFF
TRBJ1-1	TRBV18	CASSPSGQGEAFF
TRBJ1-1	TRBV14	CASSQRKTGTEAFF
TRBJ2-7	TRBV7-2	CASSLAPTGFRVEQYF
TRBJ2-7	TRBV5-6	CASSLITGTSYEQYF
TRBJ1-3	TRBV6-6	CASSYGQTSGNTIYF
TRBJ2-7	TRBV5-1	CASSLGRGEGYEQYF
TRBJ2-3	TRBV29-1	CSVGPRRPDTQYF
TRBJ2-7	TRBV5-4	CASSSTGGAEQYF
TRBJ2-1	TRBV9	CASSSSTNPGTNHNEQFF
TRBJ2-7	TRBV6-5	CASSYSRTGPYEQYF
TRBJ2-7	TRBV19	CASTLRLAASYEQYF
TRBJ1-6	TRBV6-5	CASSQDRGRGSPLHF
TRBJ2-7	TRBV7-2	CASSLYGLNRERAYEQYF
TRBJ1-5	TRBV5-3	CARSSGQDSNQPQHF
TRBJ2-7	TRBV5-1	CASSGGGSSYEQYF
TRBJ2-1	TRBV14	CASSTLAGGMYNEQFF
TRBJ2-5	TRBV25-1	CASSEGVRGVETQYF
TRBJ2-7	TRBV7-2	CASSLGRLRGGSEQYF
TRBJ2-5	TRBV5-1	CASSLALGTETQYF
TRBJ1-6	TRBV18	CASSPGTGNSPLHF
TRBJ2-1	TRBV10-3	CAISGTSGGASYNEQFF
TRBJ2-7	TRBV21-1	CASSSKGEEQYF
TRBJ1-5	TRBV7-9	CASSLDRTGNQPQHF
TRBJ2-7	TRBV10-1	CASTLARDSCSYEQYF
TRBJ1-1	TRBV6-1	CASSADRDTEAFF
TRBJ2-1	TRBV19	CASSTSGPLLNEQFF
TRBJ2-4	TRBV4-1	CASRGHGNIAKNIQYF
TRBJ2-7	TRBV19	CASSIVPGGTYEQYF
TRBJ2-7	TRBV9	CASSEEGAPYEQYF
TRBJ1-5	TRBV30	CAWDSPNQPQHF
TRBJ2-3	TRBV11-2	CASSLVGFRAGDTQYF
TRBJ2-7	TRBV7-3	CASSLAAGGFREQYF
TRBJ2-5	TRBV27	CASTPLAGVHWAAQYF
TRBJ1-2	TRBV19	CASSPPGRGSNYGYTF
TRBJ1-5	TRBV27	CASSKRGQPQHF
TRBJ2-7	TRBV7-9	CASSPGVAGAYEQYF